This T cell receptor beta chain was observed in a study of shared T cell receptors in the human thymus. Germline V gene sequence: CDR1 MNHEY, CDR2 SMNVEV (reference sequence). Trimming removed 5 bases from V and 0 bases from J; junction bases left unmatched: 5. The CDR3 runs 15 residues. Sequenced by immunoSEQ multiplex PCR; TCRdb stores in-frame clones only, minus some. The sample contains roughly 700,000 clones, around 87% of which appear only once. These data were likewise used in another study, on human thymus T cells. That publication notes: Thymus tissue was removed during corrective cardiac surgery.

This sequence was found in a boy under two years old with a congenital heart defect. The rearrangement uses TRBV27 and TRBJ2-3, with TRBD2 matching over 7 bases. Sequencing was done on a sample of thymocytes. CDR3 in amino acids: CASSKSGTSTDTQYF. DNA for the CDR3: TGTGCCAGCAGTAAAAGCGGGACTAGCACAGATACGCAGTATTTT.